This entry concerns a single TCR beta chain. What it binds is not known. These data belong to a study of long-term antiretroviral therapy in people with HIV. The V end lost 4 bases, the J end lost 5 bases, and 12 bases lay between the germline ends. The CDR3 consists of 13 residues. CDR1 and CDR2 from the germline V gene are SGHRS and YFSETQ. Researchers ran immunoSEQ v3.0 at survey level. Clones were sequenced by immunoSEQ multiplex PCR, and TCRdb holds only the in-frame ones, with some missing. The sample lists under 9,000 clones; about 80% were seen once. Findings and limits, study-wide: Diversity increased after ART yet remained lower than in transplant donor controls.

Each donor provided at least one pre-ART PBMC sample and at least two post-ART PBMC samples. Until DNA extraction, the samples held between about 0.9-10 million cryopreserved PBMC. The V gene is TRBV5-1, the J gene TRBJ1-1; maybe TRBD1 (5 bases). This material consisted of unsorted PBMCs, taken 0.1 years after starting antiretroviral therapy. The sequence was collected from a man aged 40-55 years with HIV. CDR3 loop: CASSGEGRTEAFF. DNA of the CDR3: TGCGCCAGCAGCGGTGAGGGGCGGACTGAAGCTTTCTTT. The full variable domain, with the rest looked up from reference TRBV5-1 and TRBJ1-1, is KAGVTQTPRYLIKTRGQQVTLSCSPISGHRSVSWYQQTPGQGLQFLFEYFSETQRNKGNFPGRFSGRQFSNSRSEMNVSTLELGDSALYLCASSGEGRTEAFFGQGTRLTVV.